This T cell receptor (beta chain) was documented in a study of shared clonotypes between healthy human individuals (TCRdb year 2020). With respect to the entire study: The cohort comprised a couple of women and a few men aged 18 to 49 years. To estimate repertoire size and how much clonotypes are shared between individuals, the study performed deep sequencing of blood TCR repertoires from 4 to 6 healthy adults. Different laboratories and diverse techniques were used to prepare libraries and sequence TCR repertoires, to increase sequencing depth and limit assay-specific biases. Leukapheresis yielded between about 0.85 and 10 billion PBMCs per donor. Per donor, three plates each were used for CD4 naive and CD4 memory, two for CD8 naive, and one for CD8 memory. What the research found in general, with its limitations: Because the study included only a small number of donors, the genetic and exposure-history diversity represented was limited. Compared with non-shared clonotypes, the clonotypes found in all four sorted-subset donors had higher generation probabilities. Pairwise subsampling indicated that sequencing depth was expected to affect the degree of clonotype sharing among donors. Sampling was restricted to blood, and TCR repertoires in tissue are likely to differ from TCR repertoires in blood. Naive subsets generally had larger estimated clonotype richness than memory subsets. Sharing across four donors was observed for 5% to 6.5% of naive CD4, about 3.2% of naive CD8, 2% to 2.5% of memory CD4, and roughly 0.43% of memory CD8 clonotypes. Even with the large sequencing depth, rarefaction of the sorted-subset datasets indicated that sequencing was incomplete.

The donors were healthy, HIV-negative adults with no recently reported acute infections or vaccinations. All donors were Caucasian adults living in Nashville, Tennessee, USA. CD4+ T cells were enriched by magnetic negative selection, after which naive cells were positively selected on CD45RA and the negative fraction was taken as the memory subset. Blood was collected by leukapheresis, and PBMCs were isolated by Ficoll-Histopaque density gradient centrifugation and then cryopreserved in liquid nitrogen vapor phase. Analytical flow cytometry was used to check the purity and quantity of each magnetically sorted T cell population. Genomic DNA was isolated from each sorted fraction and quantified by UV absorbance on a Nanodrop 2000c. Based on the germline V gene, the CDR1 and CDR2 sequences are SGHRS and YFSETQ. The CDR3 numbers 14 residues from cysteine through phenylalanine. Of all the DNA, just the CDR3 is kept, 42 bases in frame from base 1. Trimming removed 2 bases from V and 3 bases from J; the gene matches leave 3 bases unexplained.

About this clone itself: Its cognate antigen has yet to be identified. No much larger clonotype is one base removed from it; base qualities were not supplied.

TCR CDR3 regions were amplified from genomic DNA by multiplex PCR using the deep immunoSEQ assay. For each cell subset, the extracted genomic DNA was distributed evenly across all wells of several immunoSEQ 96-well plates, and each plate served as one replicate. For sorted subsets, each replicate PCR was loaded with about 0.2 ug genomic DNA, equivalent to roughly 30,000 T cell genomes. Purified libraries were quantified with a Qubit 3.0 fluorometer, sized on a Bioanalyzer 2100, and re-quantified with the KAPA Library Quantification kit. A separate single-read 150-cycle Illumina NextSeq 550 flow cell was used to sequence each immunoSEQ 96-well plate. On the study's bioinformatics: The immunoSEQ output contained only junctional sequences without quality scores, so filtering could not match that applied to full-length reads. Sequences were annotated with PyIR, a Python wrapper for IgBLAST v1.9, using IMGT germline references to assign V/J genes and CDR3. Reads with weak V/J assignments (E-value above 1e-6), missing CDR3, stop codons, out-of-frame junctions, or ambiguous translated residues were removed. A V3J clonotype was defined by an identical inferred V gene, J gene, and CDR3 amino acid sequence. Percentage overlap between repertoires was calculated by dividing the number of shared unique clonotypes by the size of the smaller repertoire. RTK rarefaction, the Chao1 estimator, and Recon v2.1 estimates of unobserved clonotypes were used to assess repertoire richness. OLGA was used to compute generation probabilities for all TCRbeta clonotypes that the gDNA method yielded from a handful of donors. In TCRdb, the immuneACCESS table is reduced to in-frame sequences with V and J assigned. These tables do not hold every clone; where another copy was compared, an unresolved V gene accounts for under half, and the others remain unexplained. The V and J calls and the clone size are those of that table, but D and trimming were determined from the DNA. Present in this sample are 1.5 million to 1.9 million clones, 95% to 99% of which were seen just once. Together, the top ten hold about 0.45% of the sample.

The material sequenced was naive CD4+ T cells sorted from blood. According to the study, the label for this sample's cell subset or site signals: CD45RA+ positively selected. The TCR comes from a man between 25 and 39 years old in good health. The V and J genes are TRBV5-1 and TRBJ2-7, and 9 bases in between align with TRBD1. The CDR3 here reads CASSLVTGGYEQYF. The sequenced DNA: TGCGCCAGCAGCTTAGTGACAGGGGGCTACGAGCAGTACTTC.